The 27 T cell receptor beta chains given below trace back to one sample, sequenced in a study of T cells in Graves' hyperthyroidism and ophthalmopathy. RNA transcripts served as the template for amplifying TCR beta CDR3 regions. The HTBI primer set served for first-round RT-PCR of the TCR CDR3. TCRdb independently ran MiXCR on the multiplex PCR reads; one entry per CDR3 protein. The table lists roughly 580,000 distinct CDR3 sequences, around 13% of them singletons. Material for sequencing was blood. The receptors were gathered from a woman younger than 45 with Graves' hyperthyroidism that later progressed to Graves' ophthalmopathy.

This clonotype showed up many times. This sequence joins TRBV6-2 or TRBV6-3 and TRBJ2-7; D is possibly TRBD1 (5 bases). Germline-derived CDR1 and CDR2 are MNHEY and SVGEGT. The length of the CDR3 is 13 residues. V was cut by 2 bases and J by 3 bases, with 8 bases left in between. This chain's CDR3 is CASSYAQDYEQYF. The CDR3 DNA reads TGTGCCAGCAGTTACGCACAGGACTACGAGCAGTACTTC.

This clonotype was observed at least ten times. The gene calls are TRBV11-3 and TRBJ2-2; D uncertain. The CDR3 has 14 amino acids. Per germline, CDR1 SGHNT and CDR2 YENEEA. Between the trimmed V and J ends, which lost 7 bases and 1 base, there was a span of 10 bases. CDR3 nucleotides: TGTGCCAGCACCCCCCACCTGAACACCGGGGAGCTGTTTTTT. Amino acids: CASTPHLNTGELFF.

Regarding this clonotype: A much larger clone lies a single base off, so this may be a read error. The chain links TRBV12-3 or TRBV12-4 to TRBJ1-1, with unresolved D. The CDR3 spans 11 residues. CDR3 nucleotides: TGTGCCAGCAGTTTATCGGCTGAAGCTTCCTTT. Encoded protein: CASSLSAEASF.

A word on this clonotype: The missing conserved phenylalanine or tryptophan at the end of this CDR3 makes a read error likely. The chain carries TRBV14 and TRBJ1-2, with D uncertain. There are 14 residues in the CDR3. CDR1 and CDR2 (germline): SGHDN, FVKESK. V lost 1 base to trimming and J lost 3 bases, with 9 bases between them. CDR3 loop: CASSQGRPDYGYTV. CDR3 coding DNA: TGTGCCAGCAGCCAAGGCAGGCCCGACTATGGCTACACCGTC.

This clonotype was found many times. CDR3: CASNSGRAGDTDTQYF. The CDR3 DNA follows: TGTGCCAGCAACTCTGGTAGGGCGGGCGACACAGATACGCAGTATTTT. The rearrangement uses TRBV12-3 or TRBV12-4 and TRBJ2-3, with a tentative D call TRBD2 (5 bases). V gave up 7 bases and J gave up 2 bases, with 19 bases separating them. There are 16 residues in the CDR3.

The chain couples TRBV5-5 to TRBJ1-1, with 10 nucleotides matching TRBD1. The V gene end was trimmed by 1 base and the J gene end by 1 base; junction bases not matched to a gene: 4. This CDR3 spans 16 amino acids. Germline V gene lookup returns CDR1 SGHKS and CDR2 YYEKEE (reference sequence). In DNA form, the CDR3 reads TGTGCCAGCAGCTTGAGCTGGACAGGGGGGAACACTGAAGCTTTCTTT. It encodes CASSLSWTGGNTEAFF.

The chain carries TRBV7-9 and TRBJ1-2; TRBD1 agrees at 10 bases. Trimming took 5 bases from V and 3 from J; bases not matched to a gene: 9. Looked up from germline, CDR1 is SEHNR and CDR2 is FQNEAQ (reference sequence). This CDR3 is built from 16 residues. CDR3 protein: CASSHPGQGRDYGYTF. The DNA of the CDR3 is TGTGCCAGCAGCCACCCGGGACAGGGGCGGGACTATGGCTACACCTTC.

Ten or more counts support this clonotype. The chain has TRBV5-8 and TRBJ2-3; possibly TRBD1 for D (6 bases). Germline V CDR1 and CDR2: SGHTS, YDEGEE. The V gene lost 4 bases and the J gene lost 1 base, with 13 bases spanning the gap. The CDR3 runs to 15 residues. The CDR3 here is CASSRRQDGTDTQYF. The CDR3 DNA sequence: TGTGCCAGCAGCCGCAGACAGGATGGCACAGATACGCAGTATTTT.

This clonotype was detected many times. This chain links TRBV3-1 with TRBJ1-6; D perhaps matches TRBD1 (5 bases). Trimming removed 3 bases from V and 6 bases from J, with 6 bases in between. The germline gives CDR1 LGHDT, CDR2 YNNKEL (reference sequence). The CDR3 runs to 13 residues. The DNA of the CDR3 is TGTGCCAGCAGCCAGGGGCCTAATTCACCCCTCCACTTT. This gives the protein CASSQGPNSPLHF.

CDR3 in DNA: TGTGCCAGCAGTTACTCGGGGGACACAGGCACAGATACGCAGTATTTT. This translates into CASSYSGDTGTDTQYF. The rearrangement links TRBV6-5 to TRBJ2-3, with TRBD1 as a possible D gene (6 bases). V was pared by 0 bases and J by 1 base, with 11 bases between. Germline CDR1 MNHEY, CDR2 SVGAGI. The length of the CDR3 is 16 residues.

The table lists this clonotype with many counts. The chain is built from TRBV20-1 and TRBJ2-1, with 7 nucleotides matching TRBD2. Germline V CDR1 and CDR2: DFQATT, SNEGSKA (reference sequence). With 3 bases clipped from V and 3 bases from J, the junction kept 5 bases outside the gene matches. The CDR3 consists of 14 residues. CDR3 sequence (DNA): TGCAGTGCTAGTGTGGCGGGAGTCTACAATGAGCAGTTCTTC. This translates into CSASVAGVYNEQFF.

This clonotype was detected only a few times. V usage is TRBV6-1 and J usage is TRBJ2-1; D gene ambiguous. The germline V gene encodes CDR1 MNHNS and CDR2 SASEGT. The CDR3 has 12 amino acids. V was pared by 6 bases and J by 5 bases, with 8 bases between. In DNA form, the CDR3 reads TGTGCCAGCAGCTCCCCCAACAATGAGCAGTTCTTC. It specifies CASSSPNNEQFF.

J is TRBJ2-6 and V is TRBV19; D call uncertain. Trimming removed 11 bases at V and 2 bases at J, with 16 bases between. CDR1 is LNHDA and CDR2 is SQIVND in the germline V gene (reference sequence). The CDR3 consists of 15 residues. The CDR3 DNA follows: TGTGCCTGGAGTGTAGCTGGTACTGGGGCCAACGTCCTGACTTTC. Amino acids: CAWSVAGTGANVLTF. Complete variable domain (other parts from reference TRBV19 and TRBJ2-6): DGGITQSPKYLFRKEGQNVTLSCEQNLNHDAMYWYRQDPGQGLRLIYYSQIVNDFQKGDIAEGYSVSREKKESFPLTVTSAQKNPTAFYLCAWSVAGTGANVLTFGAGSRLTVL.

Ten or more counts support this clonotype. V gene TRBV30 combines with J gene TRBJ1-1, with 9 bases lining up with TRBD1. The CDR3 has 13 amino acids. V dropped 5 bases and J dropped 6; count of bases not matched to a gene: 7. Germline CDR1 is GTSNPN and CDR2 is SVGIG (reference sequence). CDR3 DNA sequence: TGTGCCTGGGGGGGACAGGGAGGCTCTGAAGCTTTCTTT. This codes for CAWGGQGGSEAFF.

This clonotype turned up a few times. The V and J genes are TRBV18 and TRBJ2-7; possibly TRBD1 for D (6 bases). Trimming shortened V by 0 bases and J by 0 bases, and 9 bases separated the two germline ends. CDR3 length: 15 amino acids. Germline V lookup: CDR1 KGHSH, CDR2 LQKENI. DNA for the CDR3: TGTGCCAGCTCACCACCGCAGGGGCACTCCTACGAGCAGTACTTC. Translated: CASSPPQGHSYEQYF.

This clonotype appeared many times. The chain links TRBV7-8 to TRBJ2-5; TRBD2 matches at 9 bases. Per the germline V gene, CDR1 is SGHVS and CDR2 is FQNEAQ. The ends lost 2 bases at V and 5 bases at J; junction bases unmatched: 9. The CDR3 totals 16 residues. CDR3 in amino acids: CASSLIPSGARETQYF. Written as DNA, the CDR3 is TGTGCCAGCAGCTTAATTCCTAGCGGGGCTCGTGAGACCCAGTACTTC.

As regards this clonotype: The junction departs from germline at one end; a sequencing error may be responsible. This rearrangement joins TRBV20-1 to TRBJ2-1; D is undetermined. This CDR3 is built from 14 residues. Germline CDR1 DFQATT, CDR2 SNEGSKA (reference sequence). The CDR3 region is CSAGPGGSYNEQSF. The CDR3 DNA reads as TGCAGTGCCGGCCCAGGCGGTTCCTACAATGAGCAGTCCTTC.

This clonotype was detected only a few times. The chain employs TRBV4-1 and TRBJ2-7; D is possibly TRBD1 (5 bases). The germline gives CDR1 MGHRA, CDR2 YSYEKL. V lost 3 bases and J 3 bases, leaving 15 bases between the germline ends. The CDR3 runs 15 residues. CDR3 DNA sequence: TGCGCCAGCAGCCATATGATTACAGGAAACTACGAGCAGTACTTC. Its protein is CASSHMITGNYEQYF.

This sequence joins TRBV15 and TRBJ1-5, with D unresolved. The germline gives CDR1 LNHNV, CDR2 YYDKDF (reference sequence). V lost 6 bases and J lost 4, with 28 bases in between. The CDR3 runs to 19 residues. CDR3 region: CATRHYSLKGDRTNQPQHF. The DNA of the CDR3 is TGTGCCACCAGGCACTACTCGTTGAAGGGTGACCGAACTAATCAGCCCCAGCATTTT.

This rearrangement joins TRBV15 to TRBJ1-5, with TRBD1 matching over 9 bases. V lost 0 bases, J lost 9 bases, and 6 bases stayed unmatched. CDR3 length: 15 residues. Germline V gene lookup returns CDR1 LNHNV and CDR2 YYDKDF (reference sequence). CDR3 DNA sequence: TGTGCCACCAGCAGAGATAGGACAGGGGATGGGCCCCAGCATTTT. It specifies CATSRDRTGDGPQHF.

This clonotype was found many times. The chain is built from TRBV28 and TRBJ1-1, with unresolved D. Germline V lookup: CDR1 MDHEN, CDR2 SYDVKM. This CDR3 is 15 amino acids long. Trimming stripped 2 bases from V and 5 bases from J, with 15 bases between. Here the CDR3 reads CASSLNWAAGTEAFF. The CDR3 DNA sequence: TGTGCCAGCAGTTTAAATTGGGCCGCTGGGACTGAAGCTTTCTTT.

The gene calls are TRBV20-1 and TRBJ2-7; 8 positions match TRBD1. Germline V gene lookup returns CDR1 DFQATT and CDR2 SNEGSKA (reference sequence). The CDR3 covers 14 residues. The junction had 11 bases not matched to a gene; V was cut back by 3 bases and J by 7 bases. This CDR3 reads CSARGDRQGWEQYF. CDR3 DNA: TGCAGTGCTAGGGGGGACCGACAGGGGTGGGAGCAGTACTTC.

This clonotype was seen at least ten times. The rearrangement joins TRBV7-8 to TRBJ2-1; possibly TRBD2 for D (6 bases). The CDR3 has 14 amino acids. Germline V gene lookup returns CDR1 SGHVS and CDR2 FQNEAQ. V dropped 5 bases and J dropped 9 bases, with 17 bases sitting between them. The CDR3 loop is CASSDGTSQGEQFF. For the CDR3, the DNA is TGTGCCAGCAGCGACGGGACTTCCCAGGGTGAGCAGTTCTTC.

The sample holds many counts of this clonotype. The rearrangement joins TRBV11-3 to TRBJ2-7; D is perhaps TRBD2 (6 bases). The germline V gene encodes CDR1 SGHNT and CDR2 YENEEA. This CDR3 is built from 16 residues. V was trimmed by 5 bases and J by 0 bases, leaving 17 bases between them. The CDR3 loop reads CASSAAGTGSSYEQYF. The CDR3 region has the DNA TGTGCCAGCAGCGCCGCCGGGACTGGAAGCTCCTACGAGCAGTACTTC.

This clonotype was seen only a few times. This rearrangement joins TRBV7-3 to TRBJ2-7, with 9 bases fitting TRBD2. V shed 10 bases and J 6 bases; nucleotides not matched to a gene: 10. CDR3 length: 13 amino acids. CDR1 and CDR2 (germline): SGHTA, FQGTGA. The CDR3 here is CATYSGSKGEQYF. Written as DNA, the CDR3 is TGTGCCACCTATAGCGGGAGTAAAGGCGAGCAGTACTTC.

In this sample, this clonotype turned up many times. This chain uses TRBV28 with TRBJ2-1; 13 bases are shared with TRBD2. V was pared by 7 bases and J by 0 bases, with 9 bases of the junction left unmatched. Looked up from germline, CDR1 is MDHEN and CDR2 is SYDVKM. The CDR3 is made up of 18 amino acids. This CDR3 reads CASKPKGLAGSSYNEQFF. In DNA, the CDR3 is TGTGCCAGCAAACCCAAGGGACTAGCGGGAAGCTCCTACAATGAGCAGTTCTTC.

In its sample, this clonotype was seen many times. V gene TRBV12-3 or TRBV12-4 combines with J gene TRBJ1-5; TRBD1 agrees at 8 bases. J lost 5 bases, V lost 3 bases, and 3 bases had no gene match. CDR3 length equals 14 residues. CDR3 DNA sequence: TGTGCCAGCAGTTTGGGCAGGGGGCATCAGCCCCAGCATTTT. Residues: CASSLGRGHQPQHF.